This entry lists 25 T cell receptor beta chains sequenced from one sample in a study of shared clonotypes between healthy human individuals. TCRdb keeps only in-frame clones here, not all; method: immunoSEQ multiplex PCR. This sample has about 690,000 clones, with less than 95% found just once. The sequenced sample was memory CD8+ T cells from PBMCs. Subset reported: CD45RO+ cells pooled with CCR7-negative TemRA cells. The source of these receptors is a man in his late teens or twenties in good health. Some clones in this sample may be carry-over from other donors' samples.

J is TRBJ1-1 and V is TRBV19; D uncertain. With 7 bases removed from V and 4 bases from J, the gap between germline ends came to 13 bases. The V gene's germline CDR1 is LNHDA and CDR2 SQIVND (reference sequence). The CDR3 is 13 amino acids. The CDR3 DNA is TGTGCCAGTACCTTGACGCTGGGCACTGAAGCTTTCTTT. Amino acids: CASTLTLGTEAFF.

This chain's CDR3 is CASSFRGSKTQYF. Here the CDR3 DNA reads TGTGCCAGCAGCTTCCGGGGCTCAAAGACCCAGTACTTC. The chain carries TRBV11-2 and TRBJ2-5; D tentatively fits TRBD1 or TRBD2 (5 bases each). CDR3 length: 13 residues. The germline V gene encodes CDR1 SGHAT and CDR2 FQNNGV. V was shortened by 3 bases and J by 6 bases, with 11 bases between the two germline ends.

The chain recombines TRBV27 with TRBJ2-5; 8 bases are a match to TRBD2. Germline V gives CDR1 MNHEY, CDR2 SMNVEV (reference sequence). The CDR3 covers 16 residues. Trimming took 4 bases from V and 4 from J; bases not matched to a gene: 11. The CDR3 is CASSSAAGEYGETQYF. CDR3 nucleotides: TGTGCCAGCAGTTCAGCAGCGGGAGAGTACGGAGAGACCCAGTACTTC.

This clone came up once. The rearrangement links TRBV19 to TRBJ2-3; either TRBD1 or TRBD2 may supply D (5 bases each). This CDR3 spans 14 amino acids. Between the trimmed V and J ends, which lost 6 bases and 2 bases, there was a span of 12 bases. Germline CDR1 reads LNHDA; CDR2 reads SQIVND (reference sequence). CDR3 nucleotide sequence: TGTGCCAGTAGCCCGGGGCCTTTCACAGATACGCAGTATTTT. Its translation: CASSPGPFTDTQYF.

This chain uses TRBV11-3 with TRBJ2-7; D not certain. Germline loops: CDR1 SGHNT, CDR2 YENEEA. The CDR3 contains 14 residues. Trimming removed 3 bases at V and 2 bases at J, with 11 bases between. The CDR3 loop reads CASSLTPSTYEQYF. CDR3 bases: TGTGCCAGCAGCTTGACCCCAAGCACCTACGAGCAGTACTTC.

This clone has just a few counts. The V and J genes are TRBV29-1 and TRBJ1-5; no reliable D call. Germline values: CDR1 SQVTM, CDR2 ANQGSEA. Trimming shortened V by 4 bases and J by 0 bases, and 7 bases separated the two germline ends. The CDR3 extends over 13 amino acids. The CDR3: CSVGRSSNQPQHF. CDR3 sequence (DNA): TGCAGCGTTGGTCGCAGTAGCAATCAGCCCCAGCATTTT.

Comment on this clone: The same CDR3 is also encoded by other DNA sequences in this sample. The chain recombines TRBV6-5 with TRBJ2-7; D is possibly TRBD1 (5 bases). The length of the CDR3 is 12 residues. The germline V gene encodes CDR1 MNHEY and CDR2 SVGAGI. Trimming took off 3 bases at V and 3 bases at J, with 6 bases between the two ends. The CDR3 DNA sequence: TGTGCCAGCAGTTATGACAGCTACGAGCAGTACTTC. Amino acids: CASSYDSYEQYF.

V gene TRBV5-1 combines with J gene TRBJ2-1; D is perhaps TRBD2 (5 bases). The CDR3 is 14 residues long. Germline loops: CDR1 SGHRS, CDR2 YFSETQ. The germline V and J ends were trimmed by 2 bases and 5 bases, with 11 bases remaining between them. The CDR3 loop reads CASSFGGRDNEQFF. CDR3 coding DNA: TGCGCCAGCAGCTTCGGAGGTCGGGACAATGAGCAGTTCTTC.

This clone was seen just once. The chain links TRBV4-3 to TRBJ2-1, with 9 nucleotides matching TRBD2. J was trimmed by 4 bases and V by 6 bases; bases with no gene match: 7. Germline V gives CDR1 LGHNA, CDR2 YSLEER. This CDR3 region has 15 residues. The CDR3 bases are TGCGCCAGCAGGACAACTAGCGGGCCTTACAATGAGCAGTTCTTC. Translating gives CASRTTSGPYNEQFF.

This clone was counted only a few times. The chain employs TRBV28 and TRBJ2-1; TRBD2 matches 8 bases. Germline V gene sequence: CDR1 MDHEN, CDR2 SYDVKM. This CDR3 region has 19 residues. V shed 5 bases and J 3 bases; nucleotides not matched to a gene: 18. CDR3 sequence reads: CASSTRDLDSGTNYNEQFF. CDR3 in DNA: TGTGCCAGCAGTACCCGGGATTTAGATAGCGGGACGAACTACAATGAGCAGTTCTTC.

The CDR3 nucleotides are TGTGCCAGCGCCCTGGGACAGGGACTAGCCAAAAACATTCAGTACTTC. Its translation: CASALGQGLAKNIQYF. This chain links TRBV28 with TRBJ2-4, with 9 nucleotides matching TRBD1. Germline V lookup: CDR1 MDHEN, CDR2 SYDVKM. J gave up 0 bases and V 8 bases, and 8 bases lay outside the gene matches. This CDR3 is 16 amino acids long. The full variable domain, in which reference TRBV28 and TRBJ2-4 provide the parts outside the CDR3, is DVKVTQSSRYLVKRTGEKVFLECVQDMDHENMFWYRQDPGLGLRLIYFSYDVKMKEKGDIPEGYSVSREKKERFSLILESASTNQTSMYLCASALGQGLAKNIQYFGAGTRLSVL.

The V call is TRBV7-2, the J call TRBJ2-7, with 9 bases that match TRBD2. Unmatched junction bases numbered 5, after V lost 3 bases and J lost 5 bases. The CDR3 extends over 14 amino acids. The germline V gene encodes CDR1 SGHTA and CDR2 FQGNSA. This CDR3 is CASSLLAGRNEQYF. DNA of the CDR3: TGTGCCAGCAGCTTGCTAGCGGGAAGGAACGAGCAGTACTTC.

The chain couples TRBV4-1 to TRBJ2-1, with D hard to call. V was pared by 0 bases and J by 9 bases, with 15 bases between. This CDR3 comprises 15 residues. CDR1 and CDR2 from the germline V gene are MGHRA and YSYEKL. This CDR3 is CASSQDHGPVTEQFF. The CDR3 DNA sequence: TGCGCCAGCAGCCAAGATCATGGTCCTGTCACTGAGCAGTTCTTC.

The CDR3 sequence: CASSYTQTAEKLFF. For the CDR3, the DNA is TGTGCCAGCAGTTACACCCAGACGGCAGAAAAACTGTTTTTT. The chain couples TRBV6-5 to TRBJ1-4, with no clear D. The CDR3 runs to 14 residues. Germline V gene sequence: CDR1 MNHEY, CDR2 SVGAGI. V was clipped by 2 bases and J by 8 bases, with 12 bases between them.

The rearrangement links TRBV19 to TRBJ2-7; TRBD1 matches 10 bases. The CDR3 extends over 15 amino acids. Germline assignment: CDR1 LNHDA and CDR2 SQIVND (reference sequence). V lost 1 base to trimming and J lost 3 bases; unmatched junction nucleotides: 3. The CDR3 coding sequence is TGTGCCAGTAGTATAGGGGGACAGGGGCTCTACGAGCAGTACTTC. Translation gives CASSIGGQGLYEQYF.

V and J are TRBV4-3 and TRBJ1-2; a possible D gene is TRBD1 (5 bases). The length of the CDR3 is 16 residues. V was cut by 0 bases and J by 3 bases, with 14 bases left in between. CDR1 LGHNA and CDR2 YSLEER come from the germline V gene. The CDR3 nucleotides read TGCGCCAGCAGCCAAGATTGGAGGGGAGCATACTATGGCTACACCTTC. This sequence encodes CASSQDWRGAYYGYTF.

The V call is TRBV6-6, the J call TRBJ2-1; maybe TRBD2 (6 bases). V lost 2 bases and J 7 bases, leaving 12 bases between the germline ends. CDR3 length: 14 residues. Germline values: CDR1 MNHNY, CDR2 SVGAGI (reference sequence). The CDR3 sequence: CASSYRGLENEQFF. The CDR3 region has the DNA TGTGCCAGCAGTTACCGGGGGTTAGAGAATGAGCAGTTCTTC.

The chain uses TRBV9 and TRBJ1-5; 7 bases line up with TRBD1. CDR1 SGDLS and CDR2 YYNGEE come from the germline V gene. CDR3 length: 13 amino acids. With V trimmed by 3 bases and J by 10 bases, 7 bases remained unmatched. This CDR3 reads CASSAGQVGPQHF. The CDR3 DNA follows: TGTGCCAGCAGCGCCGGACAGGTAGGTCCCCAGCATTTT.

The J gene is TRBJ1-1, the V gene TRBV25-1, with a tentative D call TRBD1 (5 bases). The CDR3 runs to 13 residues. The V end was cut by 9 bases, the J end by 3 bases, with 14 bases between. In germline, CDR1 is MGHDK, CDR2 SYGVNS. CDR3 amino acids: CASRQGGDTEAFF. The CDR3 coding sequence is TGTGCCAGTCGGCAGGGTGGGGACACTGAAGCTTTCTTT.

This clone is a singleton in its sample. Other DNA sequences within the sample encode an identical CDR3. This sequence joins TRBV5-6 and TRBJ1-2, with 8 bases aligning to TRBD1. The CDR3 runs 13 residues. Germline trimming cut 4 bases from V and 4 bases from J; bases unmatched to any gene: 3. CDR1 and CDR2 from the germline V gene are SGHDT and YYEEEE. This chain's CDR3 is CASSPTGGYGYTF. The CDR3 DNA reads TGTGCCAGCAGCCCTACAGGGGGCTATGGCTACACCTTC.

This rearrangement joins TRBV28 to TRBJ1-2; D remains ambiguous. The V gene's germline CDR1 is MDHEN and CDR2 SYDVKM. The CDR3 is made up of 14 amino acids. V dropped 7 bases and J dropped 6 bases, with 18 bases sitting between them. This CDR3 reads CASNPTLSKHGYTF. As DNA, the CDR3 is TGTGCCAGCAACCCGACTCTTTCGAAACATGGCTACACCTTC.

J is TRBJ2-7 and V is TRBV16; D unresolved. Germline V gene data show CDR1 as KGHSY and CDR2 as FQNENV. V was clipped by 2 bases and J by 5 bases, with 10 bases between them. The CDR3 has 13 residues. The CDR3 nucleotides are TGTGCCAGCAGCCAACCGTCAGGAAACGAGCAGTACTTC. It is translated as CASSQPSGNEQYF.

The CDR3 sequence: CASSELGDLGQPQHF. The CDR3 DNA is TGTGCCAGCAGTGAACTCGGGGACCTGGGGCAGCCCCAGCATTTT. The V and J genes are TRBV25-1 and TRBJ1-5; D might be TRBD1 (5 bases). Deletions cut 2 bases from V and 7 bases from J, with 15 bases between. This CDR3 is built from 15 residues. Germline values: CDR1 MGHDK, CDR2 SYGVNS. The whole variable domain, filled in from reference TRBV25-1 and TRBJ1-5, reads EADIYQTPRYLVIGTGKKITLECSQTMGHDKMYWYQQDPGMELHLIHYSYGVNSTEKGDLSSESTVSRIRTEHFPLTLESARPSHTSQYLCASSELGDLGQPQHFGDGTRLSIL.

The V call is TRBV29-1, the J call TRBJ2-1; D gene uncertain. Trimming shortened V by 6 bases and J by 0 bases, and 12 bases separated the two germline ends. Germline V gene lookup returns CDR1 SQVTM and CDR2 ANQGSEA. The CDR3 extends over 14 amino acids. In nucleotides, the CDR3 is TGCAGCGTGGTATTAGGCACCTCCTACAATGAGCAGTTCTTC. Translation gives CSVVLGTSYNEQFF.

The chain links TRBV7-9 to TRBJ1-1, with 7 positions matching TRBD1. The CDR3 loop spans 15 amino acids. The V and J ends lost 3 bases and 1 base, in that order; junction bases with no gene match: 5. The germline V gene has CDR1 SEHNR and CDR2 FQNEAQ (reference sequence). DNA for the CDR3: TGTGCCAGCAGCTTGGAGACAGGGCAGAACACTGAAGCTTTCTTT. Translation: CASSLETGQNTEAFF. Complete variable domain (other parts from reference TRBV7-9 and TRBJ1-1): DTGVSQNPRHKITKRGQNVTFRCDPISEHNRLYWYRQTLGQGPEFLTYFQNEAQLEKSRLLSDRFSAERPKGSFSTLEIQRTEQGDSAMYLCASSLETGQNTEAFFGQGTRLTVV.